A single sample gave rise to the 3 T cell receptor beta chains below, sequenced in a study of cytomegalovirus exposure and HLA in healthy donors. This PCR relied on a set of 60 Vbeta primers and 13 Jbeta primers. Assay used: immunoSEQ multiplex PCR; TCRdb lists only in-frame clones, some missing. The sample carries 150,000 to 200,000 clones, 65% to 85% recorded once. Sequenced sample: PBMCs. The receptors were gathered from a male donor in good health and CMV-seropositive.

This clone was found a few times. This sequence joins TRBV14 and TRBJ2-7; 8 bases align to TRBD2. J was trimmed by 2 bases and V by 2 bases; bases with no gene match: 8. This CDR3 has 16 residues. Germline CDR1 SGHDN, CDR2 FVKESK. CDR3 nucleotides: TGTGCCAGCAGCCAACCGGACGCGGGAGGCACCTACGAGCAGTACTTC. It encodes CASSQPDAGGTYEQYF.

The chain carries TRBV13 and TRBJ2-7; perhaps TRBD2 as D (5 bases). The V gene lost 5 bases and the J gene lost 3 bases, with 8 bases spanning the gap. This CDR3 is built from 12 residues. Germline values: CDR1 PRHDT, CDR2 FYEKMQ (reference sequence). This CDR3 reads CASSKRDYEQYF. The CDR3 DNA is TGTGCCAGCAGCAAACGGGACTACGAGCAGTACTTC. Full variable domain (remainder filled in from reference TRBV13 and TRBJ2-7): AAGVIQSPRHLIKEKRETATLKCYPIPRHDTVYWYQQGPGQDPQFLISFYEKMQSDKGSIPDRFSAQQFSDYHSELNMSSLELGDSALYFCASSKRDYEQYFGPGTRLTVT.

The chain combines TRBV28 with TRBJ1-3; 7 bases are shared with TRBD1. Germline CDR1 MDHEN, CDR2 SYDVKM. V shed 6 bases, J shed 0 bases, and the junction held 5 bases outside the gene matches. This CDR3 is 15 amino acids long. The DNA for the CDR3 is TGTGCCAGCAGGACCAGGGGGTCCTCTGGAAACACCATATATTTT. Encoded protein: CASRTRGSSGNTIYF.